This TCR beta chain originates from a study of T-cell memory formation after mild COVID-19. Study outcomes and limitations: Cross-reactive memory appears to have joined, as suggested by some responding clones showing up in pre-infection memory.

Per the germline V gene, CDR1 is DFQATT and CDR2 is SNEGSKA (reference sequence). The CDR3 sequence is 18 residues long. The V gene end was trimmed by 4 bases and the J gene end by 4 bases; junction bases not matched to a gene: 21. TCRdb fed the 5' RACE reads into MiXCR, producing one record per CDR3 protein. The sample carries 400,000 or so distinct CDR3 sequences, roughly 20% recorded once. Concerning this clonotype: Its cognate antigen is unknown.

V is TRBV20-1 and J is TRBJ1-2, with 7 nucleotides matching TRBD1. Sample: PBMCs or a T cell subset sorted from them (not recorded which). The clonotype was recovered from an adult woman who had mild COVID-19 (a few samples of this study predate the infection). Cell type and time point are not known. The CDR3 DNA sequence: TGCAGTGCTACTTGGACAACCGGGACAGCGAAATCCCTCTATGGCTACACCTTC. Translating gives CSATWTTGTAKSLYGYTF.